This record covers a single T cell receptor beta chain. Germline CDR1 LGHDT, CDR2 YNNKEL (reference sequence). J was trimmed by 3 bases and V by 1 base; bases with no gene match: 2. The CDR3 runs 14 residues. This specimen belongs to a study of blood T cell repertoires in COVID-19. Some clones are missing from TCRdb's copy, which holds only in-frame ones; the method was immunoSEQ multiplex PCR. The sample lists approximately 210,000 clones; 70% to 90% were seen once. The rearrangement uses TRBV3-1 (or the pseudogene TRBV3-2) and TRBJ2-7; 8 bases are shared with TRBD2. The sequenced sample consisted of peripheral blood. The TCR sequence derives from a woman in her thirties or forties who had recovered from COVID-19. CDR3: CASSQVSGSYEQYF. CDR3 in DNA: TGTGCCAGCAGCCAAGTAAGCGGGAGCTACGAGCAGTACTTC.